This is a list of T cell receptor beta chains from one sample in a study of cytomegalovirus exposure and HLA in healthy donors. Repertoires were generated with immunoSEQ multiplex PCR, while TCRdb's copy carries only in-frame clones and drops some. The data hold about 150,000 clones, with about 80% observed a single time. Sequenced material: PBMCs. The receptors stem from a man younger than 40 in good health and CMV-seropositive. CDR3s include the opening cysteine and the closing phenylalanine or tryptophan. Each record gives: D gene, clone size, V gene, J gene, CDR3 protein, CDR3 DNA. D genes are given only for firm matches. Some rows have no size entry. The others give once, few or many, or a class for an expanded clone.

D gene: TRBD1
clone size: NA
V gene: TRBV25-1
J gene: TRBJ2-7
CDR3 protein: CASSEYSGTGDYEQYF
CDR3 DNA: TGTGCCAGCAGTGAATACTCCGGGACAGGGGACTACGAGCAGTACTTC

D gene: TRBD2
clone size: NA
V gene: TRBV7-2
J gene: TRBJ2-7
CDR3 protein: CASSLSSREVNEQYF
CDR3 DNA: TGTGCCAGCAGCCTGAGCTCGCGGGAGGTCAACGAGCAGTACTTC

D gene: NA
clone size: NA
V gene: TRBV7-2
J gene: TRBJ2-2
CDR3 protein: CASSPVNTGELFF
CDR3 DNA: TGTGCCAGCAGCCCCGTGAACACCGGGGAGCTGTTTTTT

D gene: TRBD1
clone size: NA
V gene: TRBV7-3
J gene: TRBJ1-2
CDR3 protein: CASSPEGQQYGYTF
CDR3 DNA: TGTGCCAGCAGCCCAGAGGGACAGCAATATGGCTACACCTTC

D gene: NA
clone size: NA
V gene: TRBV2
J gene: TRBJ2-2
CDR3 protein: CASSIRSNTGELFF
CDR3 DNA: TGTGCCAGCAGTATAAGGAGTAACACCGGGGAGCTGTTTTTT

D gene: TRBD2
clone size: NA
V gene: TRBV4-2
J gene: TRBJ2-7
CDR3 protein: CASSPYSGGSYEQYF
CDR3 DNA: TGTGCCAGCAGCCCCTATAGCGGGGGGTCCTACGAGCAGTACTTC

D gene: TRBD2
clone size: NA
V gene: TRBV27
J gene: TRBJ2-1
CDR3 protein: CASSPTGTSGKWSEQFF
CDR3 DNA: TGTGCCAGCAGTCCAACGGGGACTAGCGGGAAGTGGAGTGAGCAGTTCTTC

D gene: NA
clone size: few
V gene: TRBV6-4
J gene: TRBJ1-5
CDR3 protein: CASIRNGWGSPSNQPQHF
CDR3 DNA: TGTGCCAGCATCCGAAACGGGTGGGGCAGCCCTAGCAATCAGCCCCAGCATTTT

D gene: TRBD2
clone size: NA
V gene: TRBV5-1
J gene: TRBJ2-1
CDR3 protein: CASSPPGLGVNEQFF
CDR3 DNA: TGCGCCAGCAGCCCCCCGGGACTAGGGGTCAATGAGCAGTTCTTC

D gene: TRBD1
clone size: NA
V gene: TRBV7-8
J gene: TRBJ2-1
CDR3 protein: CASSLVDRGNEQFF
CDR3 DNA: TGTGCCAGCAGCTTAGTGGACAGGGGCAATGAGCAGTTCTTC

D gene: TRBD2
clone size: NA
V gene: TRBV4-2
J gene: TRBJ2-7
CDR3 protein: CASSQDMEREYGYEQYF
CDR3 DNA: TGTGCCAGCAGCCAAGATATGGAGCGGGAGTATGGTTACGAGCAGTACTTC

D gene: NA
clone size: NA
V gene: TRBV9
J gene: TRBJ1-1
CDR3 protein: CASSVQEYTEAFF
CDR3 DNA: TGTGCCAGCAGCGTGCAGGAATACACTGAAGCTTTCTTT

D gene: TRBD1
clone size: NA
V gene: TRBV28
J gene: TRBJ2-7
CDR3 protein: CASRTQTGDPYEQYF
CDR3 DNA: TGTGCCAGCAGAACCCAAACAGGGGACCCCTACGAGCAGTACTTC

D gene: NA
clone size: once
V gene: TRBV27
J gene: TRBJ1-2
CDR3 protein: CASSFGARGSYGYTF
CDR3 DNA: TGTGCCAGCAGTTTTGGTGCCAGGGGCTCCTATGGCTACACCTTC

D gene: TRBD2
clone size: NA
V gene: TRBV7-8
J gene: TRBJ2-7
CDR3 protein: CASSLRNGGAGGQYF
CDR3 DNA: TGTGCCAGCAGCTTAAGAAACGGGGGGGCCGGAGGGCAGTACTTC

D gene: NA
clone size: NA
V gene: TRBV6-5
J gene: TRBJ2-7
CDR3 protein: CASSYSSLRGYYEQYF
CDR3 DNA: TGTGCCAGCAGTTACTCGTCGTTGAGGGGGTACTACGAGCAGTACTTC

D gene: NA
clone size: NA
V gene: TRBV7-6
J gene: TRBJ2-7
CDR3 protein: CASSDGTTSYEQYF
CDR3 DNA: TGTGCCAGCAGCGACGGGACAACTTCCTACGAGCAGTACTTC

D gene: NA
clone size: NA
V gene: TRBV2
J gene: TRBJ2-3
CDR3 protein: CASSERQGTDTQYF
CDR3 DNA: TGTGCCAGCAGTGAAAGACAGGGCACAGATACGCAGTATTTT

D gene: TRBD1
clone size: NA
V gene: TRBV5-4
J gene: TRBJ2-1
CDR3 protein: CASSPRDRETYNEQFF
CDR3 DNA: TGTGCCAGCAGCCCCCGGGACAGGGAAACCTACAATGAGCAGTTCTTC

D gene: TRBD1
clone size: NA
V gene: TRBV11-1
J gene: TRBJ1-1
CDR3 protein: CASSFGTVNTEAFF
CDR3 DNA: TGTGCCAGCAGCTTCGGGACAGTAAACACTGAAGCTTTCTTT